This T cell receptor (beta chain) was documented in a study of blood T cell repertoires in COVID-19. At the level of the study: PBMCs, B-cell-depleted T cells, or T cells were the source of the cDNA or gDNA that made up the material.

CDR1 is MNHNS and CDR2 is SASEGT in the germline V gene. This CDR3 is built from 11 residues. V was trimmed by 1 base and J by 10 bases, leaving 5 bases between them. Assay: immunoSEQ multiplex PCR; the TCRdb copy retains only in-frame clones and omits some. The sample has fewer than 150,000 clones, approximately 80% seen once. This chain connects TRBV6-1 to TRBJ1-3, with D unresolved. Specimen: peripheral blood. The receptor was derived from a man aged 55 to 69 who had recovered from COVID-19. The CDR3 loop reads CASSEGGTIYF. The CDR3 region has the DNA TGTGCCAGCAGTGAAGGAGGGACCATATATTTT.